One sample yielded the 15 T cell receptor beta chains listed below, sequenced in a study of cytomegalovirus exposure and HLA in healthy donors. The method was immunoSEQ multiplex PCR; TCRdb's version includes in-frame clones alone and lacks a portion of them. Of some 120,000 clones in the sample, roughly 90% are singletons; the top ten hold 2% to 2.5%. The sequenced material came from PBMCs. These receptors all come from a woman aged 18-30 years in good health and CMV-seronegative.

The chain employs TRBV5-1 and TRBJ2-7, with TRBD1 identical over 10 bases. Trimming removed 3 bases from V and 4 bases from J; junction bases left unmatched: 4. Germline V gene lookup returns CDR1 SGHRS and CDR2 YFSETQ. CDR3 length: 14 amino acids. For the CDR3, the DNA is TGCGCCAGCAGCTGGGACAGGGGTCAATACGAGCAGTACTTC. Its protein is CASSWDRGQYEQYF.

The chain links TRBV5-1 to TRBJ1-1; a weak D match, TRBD1 (5 bases). CDR3 length: 15 amino acids. V shed 1 base and J shed 1 base, with 11 bases lying between them. Germline V gives CDR1 SGHRS, CDR2 YFSETQ. The CDR3 region is CASSLWGGENTEAFF. The DNA for the CDR3 is TGCGCCAGCAGCTTGTGGGGGGGTGAGAACACTGAAGCTTTCTTT. The full variable domain, in which reference TRBV5-1 and TRBJ1-1 provide the parts outside the CDR3, is KAGVTQTPRYLIKTRGQQVTLSCSPISGHRSVSWYQQTPGQGLQFLFEYFSETQRNKGNFPGRFSGRQFSNSRSEMNVSTLELGDSALYLCASSLWGGENTEAFFGQGTRLTVV.

J is TRBJ1-2 and V is TRBV4-1, with TRBD1 matching 8 bases. V dropped 3 bases and J dropped 3; count of bases not matched to a gene: 6. This CDR3 has 15 residues. Germline CDR1 MGHRA, CDR2 YSYEKL. The CDR3 here is CASSHGDRLYYGYTF. The CDR3 nucleotides are TGCGCCAGCAGCCACGGGGACAGGCTATACTATGGCTACACCTTC.

This clone has a single count. The chain's CDR3 is CASSLGLAGVDTQYF. CDR3 nucleotides: TGTGCCAGCAGCCTAGGACTAGCGGGAGTGGATACGCAGTATTTT. This chain connects TRBV2 to TRBJ2-3, with TRBD2 identical over 13 bases. Trimming at V came to 6 bases and at J to 6 bases, leaving 6 bases not matched to a gene. The CDR3 loop spans 15 amino acids. Germline assignment: CDR1 SNHLY and CDR2 FYNNEI.

This chain uses TRBV19 with TRBJ2-7; TRBD1 is a possible D gene (5 bases). The V gene lost 6 bases and the J gene lost 3 bases, with 12 bases spanning the gap. Per germline, CDR1 LNHDA and CDR2 SQIVND (reference sequence). The CDR3 has 13 amino acids. For the CDR3, the DNA is TGTGCCAGTAGCCCATTCCAGGGCTACGAGCAGTACTTC. It encodes CASSPFQGYEQYF.

The chain joins TRBV27 to TRBJ2-7, with 7 bases aligning to TRBD2. Germline V gene sequence: CDR1 MNHEY, CDR2 SMNVEV (reference sequence). Losses at the gene ends were 5 bases for V and 4 bases for J; bases not matched to a gene: 2. The CDR3 totals 12 residues. The CDR3 DNA follows: TGTGCCAGCAGTCCTAGCGGTTACGAGCAGTACTTC. Translating it yields CASSPSGYEQYF.

CDR3 nucleotides: TGTGCCAGCAGCCAAGATGAGGGGGCAGCGGAAGCTTTCTTT. It specifies CASSQDEGAAEAFF. V and J are TRBV14 and TRBJ1-1; 7 nucleotides agree with TRBD1. CDR1 is SGHDN, CDR2 FVKESK, per germline. With 0 bases clipped from V and 8 bases from J, the junction kept 6 bases outside the gene matches. The CDR3 is made up of 14 amino acids.

In regard to this clone: Compared with germline, one end of the junction differs, possibly owing to a read error. V gene TRBV7-7 combines with J gene TRBJ2-2; the D is unclear. The CDR3 is made up of 15 amino acids. In germline, CDR1 is SSHAT, CDR2 FNYEAQ (reference sequence). CDR3 sequence: CASSPTPYITGELFF. The CDR3 nucleotides are TGTGCTAGCAGCCCCACCCCTTACATTACCGGGGAGCTGTTTTTT. Variable domain in full (rest from reference TRBV7-7 and TRBJ2-2): GAGVSQSPRYKVTKRGQDVTLRCDPISSHATLYWYQQALGQGPEFLTYFNYEAQPDKSGLPSDRFSAERPEGSISTLTIQRTEQRDSAMYRCASSPTPYITGELFFGEGSRLTVL.

J is TRBJ2-3 and V is TRBV19; 9 nucleotides align to TRBD2. CDR3 length: 15 amino acids. Germline V gene lookup returns CDR1 LNHDA and CDR2 SQIVND (reference sequence). Germline trimming cut 2 bases from V and 0 bases from J; bases unmatched to any gene: 0. CDR3 in DNA: TGTGCCAGTAGTATAACTAGCGGGAGCACAGATACGCAGTATTTT. It is translated as CASSITSGSTDTQYF.

V is TRBV7-2 and J is TRBJ2-7, with D perhaps TRBD2 (5 bases). CDR3 size: 15 residues. The germline CDR1 and CDR2 sequences are SGHTA and FQGNSA. V gave up 2 bases and J gave up 0 bases, with 11 bases separating them. The CDR3 DNA is TGTGCCAGCAGCTTAAGGCTAGCTTCCTCCTACGAGCAGTACTTC. Protein: CASSLRLASSYEQYF.

The chain joins TRBV18 to TRBJ2-1, with a weak D call TRBD2 (6 bases). Germline V gene sequence: CDR1 KGHSH, CDR2 LQKENI. V shed 6 bases and J shed 8 bases, with 20 bases lying between them. CDR3 size: 15 residues. In DNA, the CDR3 is TGTGCCAGCTCGCCAAGCGCGGGGAGTGGGTATGAGCAGTTCTTC. Translated: CASSPSAGSGYEQFF.

The CDR3, as DNA: TGTGCCAGCACACGACTAGCGGGAACAGATACGCAGTATTTT. Its translation is CASTRLAGTDTQYF. This sequence joins TRBV6-1 and TRBJ2-3; 11 nucleotides match TRBD2. The junction had 3 bases not matched to a gene; V was cut back by 7 bases and J by 3 bases. The CDR3 has 14 residues. The germline CDR1 and CDR2 sequences are MNHNS and SASEGT.

The rearrangement uses TRBV19 and TRBJ2-3, with 12 bases that match TRBD2. Looked up from germline, CDR1 is LNHDA and CDR2 is SQIVND (reference sequence). This CDR3 spans 19 amino acids. The trim removed 0 bases at V and 4 bases at J, leaving 11 bases unmatched. The CDR3: CASSIEVSLAGGPSDTQYF. In DNA form, the CDR3 reads TGTGCCAGTAGTATAGAAGTATCCCTAGCGGGAGGGCCGTCAGATACGCAGTATTTT. The full variable domain, with the rest looked up from reference TRBV19 and TRBJ2-3, is DGGITQSPKYLFRKEGQNVTLSCEQNLNHDAMYWYRQDPGQGLRLIYYSQIVNDFQKGDIAEGYSVSREKKESFPLTVTSAQKNPTAFYLCASSIEVSLAGGPSDTQYFGPGTRLTVL.

This chain joins TRBV29-1 and TRBJ2-5; the match to TRBD2 covers 7 bases. This CDR3 comprises 13 residues. J was trimmed by 9 bases and V by 3 bases; bases with no gene match: 10. CDR1 SQVTM and CDR2 ANQGSEA come from the germline V gene. CDR3 DNA sequence: TGCAGCGTTGATGGGGGGGTCGCTACGTCCCAGTACTTC. It translates to CSVDGGVATSQYF. The variable domain in full, with the rest retrieved from reference TRBV29-1 and TRBJ2-5, is SAVISQKPSRDICQRGTSLTIQCQVDSQVTMMFWYRQQPGQSLTLIATANQGSEATYESGFVIDKFPISRPNLTFSTLTVSNMSPEDSSIYLCSVDGGVATSQYFGPGTRLLVL.

The V and J genes are TRBV4-1 and TRBJ1-1; no definite D call. CDR3 length: 13 residues. Germline lookup yields CDR1 MGHRA and CDR2 YSYEKL. V lost 3 bases and J 3 bases, leaving 8 bases between the germline ends. CDR3 amino acids: CASSHREDTEAFF. CDR3 nucleotide sequence: TGCGCCAGCAGCCACCGAGAGGACACTGAAGCTTTCTTT.